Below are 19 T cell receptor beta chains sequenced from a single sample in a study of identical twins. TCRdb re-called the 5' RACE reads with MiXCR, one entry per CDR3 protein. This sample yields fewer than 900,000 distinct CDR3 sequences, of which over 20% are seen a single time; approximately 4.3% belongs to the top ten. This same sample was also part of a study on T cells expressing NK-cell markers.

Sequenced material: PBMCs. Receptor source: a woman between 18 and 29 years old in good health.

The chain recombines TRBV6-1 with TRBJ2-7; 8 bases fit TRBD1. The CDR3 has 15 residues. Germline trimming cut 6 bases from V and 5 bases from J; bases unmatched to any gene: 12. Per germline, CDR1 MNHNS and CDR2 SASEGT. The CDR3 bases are TGTGCCAGCAGAGACCGATGGACAGGGAAGGACGAGCAGTACTTC. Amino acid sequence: CASRDRWTGKDEQYF.

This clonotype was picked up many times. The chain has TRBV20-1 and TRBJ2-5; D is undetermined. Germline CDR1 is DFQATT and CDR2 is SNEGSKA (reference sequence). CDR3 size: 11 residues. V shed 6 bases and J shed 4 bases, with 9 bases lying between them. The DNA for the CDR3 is TGCAGTGCCCTAATGGGAGAGACCCAGTACTTC. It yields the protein CSALMGETQYF.

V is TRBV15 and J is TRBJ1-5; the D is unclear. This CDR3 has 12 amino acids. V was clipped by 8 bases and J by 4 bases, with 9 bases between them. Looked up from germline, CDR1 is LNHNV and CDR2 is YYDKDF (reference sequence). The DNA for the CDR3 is TGTGCCACCGGCAACACTAATCAGCCCCAGCATTTT. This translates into CATGNTNQPQHF.

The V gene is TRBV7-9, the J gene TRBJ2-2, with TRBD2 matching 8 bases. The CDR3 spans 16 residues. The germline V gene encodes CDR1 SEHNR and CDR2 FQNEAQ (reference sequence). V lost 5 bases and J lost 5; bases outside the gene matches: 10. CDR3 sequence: CASSTRRSGGTGELFF. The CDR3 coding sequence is TGTGCCAGCAGCACTCGGCGGTCGGGAGGGACCGGGGAGCTGTTTTTT.

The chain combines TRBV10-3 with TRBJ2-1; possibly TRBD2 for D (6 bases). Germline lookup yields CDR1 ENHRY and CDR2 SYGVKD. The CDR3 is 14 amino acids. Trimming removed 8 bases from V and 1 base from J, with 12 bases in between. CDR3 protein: CAIRSGLSYNEQFF. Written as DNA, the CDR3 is TGTGCCATCCGGAGCGGACTATCCTACAATGAGCAGTTCTTC.

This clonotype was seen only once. The CDR3 loop is CASSLSYAGDEQYF. The DNA for the CDR3 is TGTGCCAGCAGCCTAAGCTACGCCGGAGACGAGCAGTACTTC. V is TRBV7-9 and J is TRBJ2-7; D not certain. The CDR3 is made up of 14 amino acids. V was trimmed by 5 bases and J by 5 bases, leaving 16 bases between them. Germline V gene sequence: CDR1 SEHNR, CDR2 FQNEAQ (reference sequence).

CDR3 sequence (DNA): TGCAGTGCTAGAGATAGGAGGGATTCCTACGAGCAGTACTTC. Translation gives CSARDRRDSYEQYF. The J gene is TRBJ2-7, the V gene TRBV20-1, with TRBD2 as a possible D gene (6 bases). V lost 0 bases to trimming and J lost 1 base, with 10 bases between them. Germline assignment: CDR1 DFQATT and CDR2 SNEGSKA (reference sequence). CDR3 size: 14 residues.

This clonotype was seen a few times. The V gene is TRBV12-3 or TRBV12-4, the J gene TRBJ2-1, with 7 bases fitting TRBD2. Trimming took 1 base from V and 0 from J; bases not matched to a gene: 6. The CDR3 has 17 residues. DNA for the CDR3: TGTGCCAGCAGTTTAGATTTGCTAGCGGCCTCCTACAATGAGCAGTTCTTC. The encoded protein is CASSLDLLAASYNEQFF.

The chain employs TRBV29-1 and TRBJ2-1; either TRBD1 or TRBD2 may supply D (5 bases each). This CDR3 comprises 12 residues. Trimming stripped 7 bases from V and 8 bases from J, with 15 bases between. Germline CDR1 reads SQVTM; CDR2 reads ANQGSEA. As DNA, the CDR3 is TGCAGCGCCCATAGGGGAGCGGATGAGCAGTTCTTC. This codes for CSAHRGADEQFF.

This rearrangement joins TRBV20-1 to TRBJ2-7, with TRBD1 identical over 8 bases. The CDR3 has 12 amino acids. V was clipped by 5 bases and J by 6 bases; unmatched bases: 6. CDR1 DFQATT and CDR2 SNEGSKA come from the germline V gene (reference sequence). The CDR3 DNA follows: TGCAGTGCTGGGGACAGGATAAGCGAGCAGTACTTC. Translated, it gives CSAGDRISEQYF.

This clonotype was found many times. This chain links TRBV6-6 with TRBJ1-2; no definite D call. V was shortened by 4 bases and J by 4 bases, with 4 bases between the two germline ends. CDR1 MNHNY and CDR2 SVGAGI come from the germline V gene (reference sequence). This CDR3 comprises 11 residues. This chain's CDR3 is CASSFLYGYTF. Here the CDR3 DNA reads TGTGCCAGCAGTTTCCTCTATGGCTACACCTTC.

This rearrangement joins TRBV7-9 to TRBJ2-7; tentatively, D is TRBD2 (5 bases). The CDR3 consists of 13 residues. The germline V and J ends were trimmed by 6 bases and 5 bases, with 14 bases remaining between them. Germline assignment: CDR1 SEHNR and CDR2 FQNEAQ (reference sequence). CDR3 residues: CASRSPFSDEQYF. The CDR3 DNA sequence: TGTGCCAGCAGATCACCCTTTAGCGACGAGCAGTACTTC.

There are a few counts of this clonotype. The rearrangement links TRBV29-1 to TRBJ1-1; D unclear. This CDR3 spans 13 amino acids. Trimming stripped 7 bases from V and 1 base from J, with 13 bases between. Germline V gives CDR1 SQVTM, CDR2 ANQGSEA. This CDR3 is CSGSRLRNTEAFF. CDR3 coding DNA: TGCAGCGGTTCCAGATTAAGGAACACTGAAGCTTTCTTT.

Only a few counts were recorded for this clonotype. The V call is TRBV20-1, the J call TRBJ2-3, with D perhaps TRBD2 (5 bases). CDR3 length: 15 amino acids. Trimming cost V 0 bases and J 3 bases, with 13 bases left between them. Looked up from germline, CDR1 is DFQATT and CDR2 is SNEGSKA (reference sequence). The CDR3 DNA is TGCAGTGCTAGAGATAGCGCGAGCGCGACAGATACGCAGTATTTT. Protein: CSARDSASATDTQYF.

The CDR3 region has the DNA TGTGCCAGCAGCCAAGGGCAGGCGATCGACACTGAAGCTTTCTTT. It translates to CASSQGQAIDTEAFF. V and J are TRBV3-1 and TRBJ1-1; D is uncertain. The CDR3 is 15 residues long. The germline V gene has CDR1 LGHDT and CDR2 YNNKEL (reference sequence). Trimming stripped 1 base from V and 3 bases from J, with 12 bases between.

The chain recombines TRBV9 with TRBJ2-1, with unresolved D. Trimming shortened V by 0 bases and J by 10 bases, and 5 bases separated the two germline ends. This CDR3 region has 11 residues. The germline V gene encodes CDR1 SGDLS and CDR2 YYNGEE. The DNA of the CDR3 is TGTGCCAGCAGCGTAGGAATGGAGCAGTTCTTC. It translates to CASSVGMEQFF.

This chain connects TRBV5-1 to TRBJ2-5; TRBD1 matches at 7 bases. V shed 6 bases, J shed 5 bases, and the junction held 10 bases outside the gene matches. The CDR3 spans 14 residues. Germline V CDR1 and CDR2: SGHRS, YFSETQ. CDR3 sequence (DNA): TGCGCCAGCAACTTACAGGGGCTAGAGGAGACCCAGTACTTC. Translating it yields CASNLQGLEETQYF.

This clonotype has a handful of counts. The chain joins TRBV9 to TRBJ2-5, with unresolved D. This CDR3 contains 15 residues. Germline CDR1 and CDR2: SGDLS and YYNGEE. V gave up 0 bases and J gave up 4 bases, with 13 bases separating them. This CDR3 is CASSVEAPKGETQYF. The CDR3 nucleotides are TGTGCCAGCAGCGTAGAGGCGCCGAAGGGAGAGACCCAGTACTTC.

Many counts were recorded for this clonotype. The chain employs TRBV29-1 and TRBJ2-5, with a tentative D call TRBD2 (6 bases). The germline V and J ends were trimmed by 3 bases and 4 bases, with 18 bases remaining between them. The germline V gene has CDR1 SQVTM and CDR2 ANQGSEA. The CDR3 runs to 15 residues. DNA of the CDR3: TGCAGCGTTGATTTCCTAGCGAGTGGGGTAGAGACCCAGTACTTC. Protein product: CSVDFLASGVETQYF.